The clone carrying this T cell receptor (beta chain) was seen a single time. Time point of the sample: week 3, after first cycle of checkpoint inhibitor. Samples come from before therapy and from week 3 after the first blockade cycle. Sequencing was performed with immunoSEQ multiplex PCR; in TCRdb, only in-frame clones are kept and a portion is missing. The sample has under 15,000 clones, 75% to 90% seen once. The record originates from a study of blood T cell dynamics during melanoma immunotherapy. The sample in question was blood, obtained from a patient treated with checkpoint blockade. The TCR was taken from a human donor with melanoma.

In DNA form, the CDR3 reads TGCAGCGCGGACGTGGATGGCTACACCTTC. Translated: CSADVDGYTF. This sequence joins TRBV29-1 and TRBJ1-2, with D unclear. Germline CDR1 is SQVTM and CDR2 is ANQGSEA. The CDR3 extends over 10 amino acids. Deletions cut 7 bases from V and 6 bases from J, with 9 bases between.